The clone carrying this T cell receptor (beta chain) was counted a few times. Its antigen is not known. The sample comes from a study of blood T cells in healthy people across ages. Germline-derived CDR1 and CDR2 are SGHTA and FQGNSA. This CDR3 has 15 residues. V dropped 5 bases and J dropped 5 bases, with 18 bases sitting between them. The use of a sample-barcoded 5' primer and a J-beta primer mix characterized a second PCR of roughly 7 to 11 cycles. TCRdb itself ran the 5' RACE reads through MiXCR, one entry per CDR3 protein. Among 580,000 or so distinct CDR3 sequences listed, around half were seen once. Notes on the study in general: Diversity was higher, and naive CD4+ cells more numerous, in long-lived donors than in aged donors. Diversity was estimated from one million T cells, and these estimates were considered underestimates.

The rearrangement joins TRBV7-2 to TRBJ2-5; the D gene could be TRBD1 or TRBD2 (5 bases each). The material sequenced was blood. This receptor was obtained from a man aged 80 or over in good health. The CDR3 region has the DNA TGTGCCAGCAGCCCACGGGGCGGATATGGGGAGACCCAGTACTTC. It specifies CASSPRGGYGETQYF.